A single sample is the source of the 16 T cell receptor beta chains below, sequenced in a study of cytomegalovirus exposure and HLA in healthy donors. Amplification used 60 Vbeta primers and 13 Jbeta primers. Some clones are missing from TCRdb's copy, which holds only in-frame ones; the method was immunoSEQ multiplex PCR. The sample shows 200,000 or so clones, 65% to 85% of them seen only once. The sequencing sample was made of PBMCs. The receptors here all came from a boy younger than 10 in good health and CMV-seronegative.

The CDR3 DNA reads TGTGCCAGCTCACACGGGGGGGCCGGAAAAAACATTCAGTACTTC. Translated, it gives CASSHGGAGKNIQYF. V gene TRBV18 combines with J gene TRBJ2-4; 8 nucleotides line up with TRBD2. V was pared by 4 bases and J by 4 bases, with 6 bases of the junction left unmatched. The CDR3 is made up of 15 amino acids. CDR1 is KGHSH and CDR2 is LQKENI in the germline V gene.

In this sample, this clone turned up once. This chain joins TRBV7-2 and TRBJ2-5; D is uncertain. Germline V gives CDR1 SGHTA, CDR2 FQGNSA. V was clipped by 0 bases and J by 4 bases, with 12 bases between them. The CDR3 spans 15 residues. The CDR3 loop is CASSLAGRSSETQYF. DNA of the CDR3: TGTGCCAGCAGCTTAGCGGGCAGGTCATCAGAGACCCAGTACTTC. Together with reference TRBV7-2 and TRBJ2-5, the CDR3 gives the full variable domain: GAGVSQSPSNKVTEKGKDVELRCDPISGHTALYWYRQSLGQGLEFLIYFQGNSAPDKSGLPSDRFSAERTGGSVSTLTIQRTQQEDSAVYLCASSLAGRSSETQYFGPGTRLLVL.

V and J are TRBV4-2 and TRBJ2-1, with a possible D match to TRBD2 (7 bases). The CDR3 loop spans 13 amino acids. V shed 1 base and J shed 14 bases, with 15 bases lying between them. Germline V gene lookup returns CDR1 LGHNA and CDR2 YNFKEQ. The CDR3 region has the DNA TGTGCCAGCAGCCAAGTGAATGGGGGGGCGGAGTTCTTC. This translates into CASSQVNGGAEFF.

The CDR3 loop is CASTSGEISYEQYF. The CDR3 nucleotides read TGTGCCAGCACTAGCGGGGAGATCTCCTACGAGCAGTACTTC. The rearrangement joins TRBV6-1 to TRBJ2-7, with 9 bases lining up with TRBD2. Germline V gene lookup returns CDR1 MNHNS and CDR2 SASEGT. The V and J ends lost 7 bases and 0 bases, in that order; junction bases with no gene match: 4. The CDR3 spans 14 residues.

This clone has a handful of counts. This rearrangement joins TRBV28 to TRBJ1-1, with 8 bases fitting TRBD1. The CDR3 consists of 17 residues. Germline values: CDR1 MDHEN, CDR2 SYDVKM. The V segment lost 3 bases and the J segment 1 base; nucleotides outside the gene matches: 10. The CDR3 DNA reads as TGTGCCAGCAGTTTCTCCTGGACAGGGTGGGCGAACACTGAAGCTTTCTTT. Its translation is CASSFSWTGWANTEAFF.

The chain carries TRBV4-2 and TRBJ2-2; 8 bases map to TRBD1. The junction had 9 bases not matched to a gene; V was cut back by 0 bases and J by 3 bases. CDR3 size: 18 residues. Germline values: CDR1 LGHNA, CDR2 YNFKEQ. CDR3 bases: TGTGCCAGCAGCCAAGATCTTTTCAGGGGGCAGGACACCGGGGAGCTGTTTTTT. Amino acids: CASSQDLFRGQDTGELFF.

The chain recombines TRBV5-1 with TRBJ2-5; TRBD1 agrees at 8 bases. Germline V CDR1 and CDR2: SGHRS, YFSETQ. V dropped 4 bases and J dropped 11; count of bases not matched to a gene: 13. The CDR3 is made up of 14 amino acids. CDR3 region: CASSNRTGSMEQYF. The CDR3 coding sequence is TGCGCCAGCAGCAACCGGACAGGGAGTATGGAGCAGTACTTC.

The chain couples TRBV6-5 to TRBJ1-4; 7 nucleotides agree with TRBD1. CDR3 length: 14 residues. With 5 bases clipped from V and 5 bases from J, the junction kept 5 bases outside the gene matches. In germline, CDR1 is MNHEY, CDR2 SVGAGI. CDR3 sequence: CASSGTDLNEKLFF. In nucleotides, the CDR3 is TGTGCCAGCAGTGGGACAGACCTAAATGAAAAACTGTTTTTT.

The chain carries TRBV6-6 and TRBJ1-1; D is perhaps TRBD1 (5 bases). Germline CDR1 and CDR2: MNHNY and SVGAGI (reference sequence). This CDR3 spans 15 amino acids. V gave up 2 bases and J gave up 4 bases, with 14 bases separating them. CDR3 in amino acids: CASSYDGAGSTEAFF. CDR3 nucleotides: TGTGCCAGCAGTTACGACGGGGCCGGGAGCACTGAAGCTTTCTTT.

This clone was found once. The chain uses TRBV7-2 and TRBJ2-1, with D uncertain. The CDR3 is 12 residues long. Germline CDR1 and CDR2: SGHTA and FQGNSA. Trimming shortened V by 3 bases and J by 3 bases, and 3 bases separated the two germline ends. The CDR3 loop reads CASSLSYNEQFF. For the CDR3, the DNA is TGTGCCAGCAGCTTGAGCTACAATGAGCAGTTCTTC.

V and J are TRBV6-7 and TRBJ2-2; 7 bases line up with TRBD1. TRBV6-7 falls under the ORF class, with uncertain function. Trimming cost V 7 bases and J 3 bases; bases outside gene matches: 11. The CDR3 is made up of 16 amino acids. CDR3 in amino acids: CASNRYRGPHTGELFF. For the CDR3, the DNA is TGTGCCAGCAACAGATACAGGGGCCCTCACACCGGGGAGCTGTTTTTT.

The sample holds a few counts of this clone. The chain is built from TRBV6-4 and TRBJ2-1; weak D call: TRBD2 (5 bases). The CDR3 spans 16 residues. CDR1 is MRHNA and CDR2 is SNTAGT in the germline V gene. Trimming pared 3 bases from V and 2 bases from J, leaving 14 bases between. CDR3 amino acids: CASSEKGLEAYNEQFF. The DNA for the CDR3 is TGTGCCAGCAGTGAAAAGGGTCTGGAGGCCTACAATGAGCAGTTCTTC.

This clone was seen once. The genes are TRBV7-6 and TRBJ2-5; TRBD1 is a possible D gene (5 bases). The end of the DNA fits TRBJ2-7 better, so the J call may be wrong. From germline, CDR1 is SGHVS and CDR2 FNYEAQ. This CDR3 is built from 14 residues. CDR3 nucleotides: TGTGCCAGCAGCTTATCGCAGGGTCCCTACGAGCAGTACTTC. It yields the protein CASSLSQGPYEQYF.

This clone was recorded a few times. This sequence joins TRBV27 and TRBJ2-7; a possible D gene is TRBD1 (5 bases). V lost 2 bases, J lost 5 bases, and 10 bases lay in between. The germline V gene has CDR1 MNHEY and CDR2 SMNVEV (reference sequence). This CDR3 has 13 amino acids. CDR3 DNA: TGTGCCAGCAGTTTAAGGTGGGGCCACGAGCAGTACTTC. This encodes CASSLRWGHEQYF.

The chain has TRBV9 and TRBJ2-7, with 11 bases fitting TRBD1. From germline, CDR1 is SGDLS and CDR2 YYNGEE. The length of the CDR3 is 14 residues. V shed 4 bases, J shed 5 bases, and the junction held 5 bases outside the gene matches. Here the CDR3 DNA reads TGTGCCAGCAGCTCTGGACAGGGGGCCAACGAGCAGTACTTC. This gives the protein CASSSGQGANEQYF.

This chain joins TRBV27 and TRBJ2-1; TRBD1 might be the D (6 bases). The CDR3 is made up of 15 amino acids. Germline CDR1 reads MNHEY; CDR2 reads SMNVEV (reference sequence). Trimming shortened V by 5 bases and J by 3 bases, and 14 bases separated the two germline ends. The CDR3 is CASSPGQAVYNEQFF. In DNA form, the CDR3 reads TGTGCCAGCAGTCCGGGACAAGCAGTCTACAATGAGCAGTTCTTC.